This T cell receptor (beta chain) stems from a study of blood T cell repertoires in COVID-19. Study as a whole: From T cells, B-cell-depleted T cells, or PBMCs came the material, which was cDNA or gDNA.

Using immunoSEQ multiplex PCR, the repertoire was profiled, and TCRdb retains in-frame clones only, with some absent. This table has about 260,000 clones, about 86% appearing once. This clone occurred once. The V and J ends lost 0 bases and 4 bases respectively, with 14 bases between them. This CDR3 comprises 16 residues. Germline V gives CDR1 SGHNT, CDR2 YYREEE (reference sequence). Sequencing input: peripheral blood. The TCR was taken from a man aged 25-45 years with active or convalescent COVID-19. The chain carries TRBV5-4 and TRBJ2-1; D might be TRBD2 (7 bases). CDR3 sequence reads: CASSLGGGGAYNEQFF. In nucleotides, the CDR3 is TGTGCCAGCAGCTTGGGAGGCGGGGGCGCTTACAATGAGCAGTTCTTC.